One sample yielded the 25 T cell receptor beta chains listed below, sequenced in a study of neurological immune-mediated disorders. One entry per CDR3 protein results from TCRdb running MiXCR on the 5' RACE reads. This repertoire shows under 130,000 distinct CDR3 sequences, 11% found once; its top ten account for under 3.5%. Time point noted: longitudinal time-point 3. The sample comprised PBMCs. The receptor set was obtained from a female donor with HTLV-1-associated myelopathy (HAM/TSP).

This clonotype has a count of ten or more. This chain joins TRBV20-1 and TRBJ2-1, with a possible D match to TRBD1 (6 bases). Germline-derived CDR1 and CDR2 are DFQATT and SNEGSKA (reference sequence). The CDR3 has 14 residues. The V and J ends lost 6 bases and 0 bases respectively, with 12 bases between them. The chain's CDR3 is CSASRGVSYNEQFF. The CDR3, as DNA: TGCAGTGCGAGCAGGGGAGTCTCCTACAATGAGCAGTTCTTC.

In this sample, this clonotype turned up many times. The CDR3: CASSYRGHSYEQYF. The DNA of the CDR3 is TGTGCCAGCAGTTATAGGGGCCACTCCTACGAGCAGTACTTC. This chain joins TRBV27 and TRBJ2-7, with a tentative D call TRBD1 (5 bases). CDR1 is MNHEY, CDR2 SMNVEV, per germline (reference sequence). V lost 4 bases to trimming and J lost 0 bases, with 10 bases between them. The CDR3 loop spans 14 amino acids.

V usage is TRBV7-9 and J usage is TRBJ2-3; perhaps TRBD1 as D (6 bases). The length of the CDR3 is 13 residues. Germline lookup yields CDR1 SEHNR and CDR2 FQNEAQ (reference sequence). CDR3 sequence reads: CGVQGKGTDTQYF. CDR3 coding DNA: TGTGGCGTTCAGGGGAAGGGCACAGATACGCAGTATTTT.

This clonotype showed up many times. A junction end diverges from the germline sequence, so it may reflect a read error. The chain combines TRBV5-1 with TRBJ2-2; perhaps TRBD2 as D (5 bases). Germline loops: CDR1 SGHRS, CDR2 YFSETQ. CDR3 length equals 12 residues. The CDR3 DNA reads as TGCGCCAGCAGCTTGGCCGGTCAGGAGGCTGTTTTT. This sequence encodes CASSLAGQEAVF. Complete variable domain (other parts from reference TRBV5-1 and TRBJ2-2): KAGVTQTPRYLIKTRGQQVTLSCSPISGHRSVSWYQQTPGQGLQFLFEYFSETQRNKGNFPGRFSGRQFSNSRSEMNVSTLELGDSALYLCASSLAGQEAVFGEGSRLTVL.

The table lists this clonotype with many counts. Written as DNA, the CDR3 is TGCAGTGCTAGAGATCAAGGGGCTGCTGGTGAAAAACTGTTTTTT. This encodes CSARDQGAAGEKLFF. J is TRBJ1-4 and V is TRBV20-1, with D tentatively TRBD1 (5 bases). V shed 0 bases and J shed 7 bases, with 15 bases lying between them. Looked up from germline, CDR1 is DFQATT and CDR2 is SNEGSKA (reference sequence). The CDR3 contains 15 residues.

The chain uses TRBV3-1 and TRBJ2-3; 10 nucleotides match TRBD1. This CDR3 region has 15 residues. Trimming removed 4 bases from V and 1 base from J; junction bases left unmatched: 2. CDR1 and CDR2 (germline): LGHDT, YNNKEL (reference sequence). CDR3 coding DNA: TGTGCCAGCAGCCCGGGACAGGGGCGCACAGATACGCAGTATTTT. Translation gives CASSPGQGRTDTQYF.

This clonotype was observed at least ten times. CDR3 in DNA: TGTGCCAGCAGCTTGTCTAGCGGGACAGATACGCAGTATTTT. It encodes CASSLSSGTDTQYF. The chain couples TRBV12-3 or TRBV12-4 to TRBJ2-3; TRBD2 matches at 8 bases. This CDR3 contains 14 residues. J lost 3 bases, V lost 6 bases, and 5 bases had no gene match.

This clonotype was seen at least ten times. The CDR3 here is CASSYSGHYEQYF. The CDR3 DNA follows: TGTGCCAGCAGTTACTCGGGACATTACGAGCAGTACTTC. The V call is TRBV6-5, the J call TRBJ2-7, with a tentative D call TRBD1 (6 bases). Trimming left V 0 bases short and J 4 bases short, with 7 bases between. From germline, CDR1 is MNHEY and CDR2 SVGAGI. This CDR3 has 13 amino acids.

This clonotype was picked up many times. The chain carries TRBV7-2 and TRBJ2-3; 10 positions match TRBD2. The CDR3 contains 15 residues. Germline values: CDR1 SGHTA, CDR2 FQGNSA. Unmatched junction bases numbered 6, after V lost 5 bases and J lost 4 bases. The CDR3 protein is CASSRSGGASDTQYF. The DNA of the CDR3 is TGTGCCAGCAGCCGGAGCGGGGGGGCCTCAGATACGCAGTATTTT.

At least ten counts were recorded for this clonotype. V is TRBV20-1 and J is TRBJ2-3; 7 nucleotides match TRBD1. Losses at the gene ends were 0 bases for V and 0 bases for J; bases not matched to a gene: 15. CDR1 DFQATT and CDR2 SNEGSKA come from the germline V gene (reference sequence). The CDR3 consists of 19 residues. The CDR3 nucleotides read TGCAGTGCTAGAGAGAAGACAGGGTCCCGTTCAACTAGCACAGATACGCAGTATTTT. Residues: CSAREKTGSRSTSTDTQYF.

This clonotype was counted many times. The chain is built from TRBV5-1 and TRBJ1-1; a weak D match, TRBD1 (5 bases). Germline V CDR1 and CDR2: SGHRS, YFSETQ. V lost 0 bases, J lost 4 bases, and 22 bases lay in between. CDR3 length: 18 residues. The CDR3 here is CASSLAWTGTPLSTEAFF. The CDR3 DNA is TGCGCCAGCAGCTTGGCCTGGACCGGGACCCCCTTAAGCACTGAAGCTTTCTTT.

This clonotype showed up many times. This chain links TRBV20-1 with TRBJ1-6; no clear D. Germline values: CDR1 DFQATT, CDR2 SNEGSKA (reference sequence). This CDR3 comprises 14 residues. V dropped 6 bases and J dropped 10 bases, with 19 bases sitting between them. The CDR3 sequence: CSAVNVVFRSPLHF. CDR3 coding DNA: TGCAGTGCCGTGAACGTGGTCTTTCGATCACCCCTCCACTTT.

V and J are TRBV18 and TRBJ1-3; the D is unclear. The germline V gene encodes CDR1 KGHSH and CDR2 LQKENI. The CDR3 has 16 residues. Trimming cost V 2 bases and J 1 base, with 12 bases left between them. The CDR3 region has the DNA TGTGCCAGCTCACCAGTGACGGAAGGGTCTGGAAACACCATATATTTT. Its protein product is CASSPVTEGSGNTIYF.

This clonotype was recorded at least ten times. The rearrangement links TRBV27 to TRBJ2-7; 15 nucleotides line up with TRBD2. The CDR3 contains 17 residues. Germline V gene data show CDR1 as MNHEY and CDR2 as SMNVEV (reference sequence). V lost 6 bases to trimming and J lost 3 bases; unmatched junction nucleotides: 9. CDR3 in DNA: TGTGCCAGCAGCCATGGACTAGCGGGGGGGCTTTTCTACGAGCAGTACTTC. Translated, it gives CASSHGLAGGLFYEQYF.

This clonotype occurred many times. The chain joins TRBV7-9 to TRBJ1-1; a possible D gene is TRBD1 (5 bases). The germline V gene has CDR1 SEHNR and CDR2 FQNEAQ (reference sequence). V was shortened by 1 base and J by 7 bases, with 13 bases between the two germline ends. The CDR3 is 14 amino acids. The CDR3 is CASSLVGTFFEAFF. DNA for the CDR3: TGTGCCAGCAGCTTAGTCGGGACGTTTTTTGAAGCTTTCTTT.

This clonotype was recorded at least ten times. The rearrangement joins TRBV9 to TRBJ2-2, with TRBD2 identical over 7 bases. The CDR3 is 13 amino acids. CDR1 is SGDLS, CDR2 YYNGEE, per germline. V gave up 7 bases and J gave up 6 bases; unmatched junction bases: 6. Here the CDR3 reads CASANSGSGELFF. The CDR3 region has the DNA TGTGCCAGCGCGAATAGCGGGTCCGGGGAGCTGTTTTTT.

This clonotype has at least ten counts. The V gene is TRBV9, the J gene TRBJ2-3, with 7 bases lining up with TRBD1. This CDR3 is built from 15 residues. Trimming at V came to 4 bases and at J to 2 bases, leaving 7 bases not matched to a gene. CDR1 and CDR2 from the germline V gene are SGDLS and YYNGEE. The CDR3 loop reads CASSLRQGDTDTQYF. CDR3 DNA sequence: TGTGCCAGCAGCCTACGACAGGGAGACACAGATACGCAGTATTTT.

This clonotype was recorded many times. This chain uses TRBV4-2 with TRBJ2-7, with D unclear. The CDR3 covers 13 residues. Germline lookup yields CDR1 LGHNA and CDR2 YNFKEQ. Trimming left V 0 bases short and J 2 bases short, with 5 bases between. Here the CDR3 DNA reads TGTGCCAGCAGCCAAGAGATTGCCTACGAGCAGTACTTC. Protein: CASSQEIAYEQYF.

Details on this clonotype: A read error may be the cause here, since a much bigger clone is one base away. The genes are TRBV20-1 and TRBJ2-6; the D gene is possibly TRBD1 (5 bases). The CDR3 runs to 15 residues. Germline values: CDR1 DFQATT, CDR2 SNEGSKA (reference sequence). The CDR3 sequence: CSARGVLPGANILTF. CDR3 coding DNA: TGCAGTGCTAGAGGAGTCCTTCCTGGGGCCAACATCCTGACTTTC.

There are many counts of this clonotype. V and J are TRBV12-3 or TRBV12-4 and TRBJ2-7; 7 bases agree with TRBD2. The V and J ends lost 3 bases and 2 bases, in that order; junction bases with no gene match: 4. This CDR3 contains 14 residues. This chain's CDR3 is CASSLGRETYEQYF. CDR3 nucleotide sequence: TGTGCCAGCAGTTTGGGGCGGGAGACCTACGAGCAGTACTTC.

This chain links TRBV12-3 or TRBV12-4 with TRBJ2-3; 13 nucleotides line up with TRBD2. J gave up 6 bases and V 6 bases, and 6 bases lay outside the gene matches. This CDR3 is built from 15 residues. The CDR3 DNA reads as TGTGCCAGCAGCCGACTAGCGGGGGGCGTGGATACGCAGTATTTT. As protein: CASSRLAGGVDTQYF.

A note on this clonotype: It may be a read error: a sequence one base away is much more abundant. V and J are TRBV5-1 and TRBJ2-2, with 8 bases lining up with TRBD1. The CDR3 extends over 15 amino acids. With 0 bases clipped from V and 6 bases from J, the junction kept 4 bases outside the gene matches. Germline V gene lookup returns CDR1 SGHRS and CDR2 YFSETQ. The CDR3 DNA follows: TGCGCCAGCAGCTTGGTGGGACAGGCGGCCGGGGAGCTGTTTTTT. Translation gives CASSLVGQAAGELFF.

This clonotype was recorded at least ten times. The V gene is TRBV10-3, the J gene TRBJ2-7, with unresolved D. Trimming took 4 bases from V and 4 from J, leaving 5 bases between them. CDR3 length equals 11 residues. Looked up from germline, CDR1 is ENHRY and CDR2 is SYGVKD. The CDR3, as DNA: TGTGCCATCAGTGTTGGTTACGAGCAGTACTTC. It specifies CAISVGYEQYF.

This clonotype was seen repeatedly, ten times or more. The chain links TRBV9 to TRBJ2-3, with D possibly TRBD1 on 6 matching bases. V was cut by 0 bases and J by 3 bases, with 11 bases left in between. The CDR3 contains 15 residues. Germline values: CDR1 SGDLS, CDR2 YYNGEE. CDR3 DNA sequence: TGTGCCAGCAGCGTAGATTGGGGGCTTACAGATACGCAGTATTTT. Translating it yields CASSVDWGLTDTQYF.

This clonotype was detected many times. The CDR3: CSAPGLAKETQYF. The CDR3 coding sequence is TGCAGTGCTCCAGGACTAGCTAAAGAGACCCAGTACTTC. The chain combines TRBV20-1 with TRBJ2-5; the match to TRBD2 covers 8 bases. Per germline, CDR1 DFQATT and CDR2 SNEGSKA (reference sequence). V lost 5 bases to trimming and J lost 3 bases; unmatched junction nucleotides: 5. The CDR3 is 13 amino acids.